This T cell receptor (beta chain) is from a study of vaccination effects on CD4 cells after COVID-19. The CDR3 contains 15 residues. Germline V CDR1 and CDR2: MDHEN, SYDVKM. The germline V and J ends were trimmed by 3 bases and 4 bases, with 13 bases remaining between them. As for this clone: Its antigen is not identified.

Some clones are missing from TCRdb's copy, which holds only in-frame ones; the method was immunoSEQ multiplex PCR. The sample lists some 69,000 clones, around 69% seen once, with approximately 1.5% in the top ten. Expansion with viral peptide pools was applied to antigen-specific CD4+ T cells by the ViraFEST assay prior to sequencing. CD4+ T cells were isolated after less than 12 days of culture. Participants were vaccinated with two doses of either the BNT162b2 or mRNA-1273 vaccine. This TCR was sampled from a human donor who received a COVID-19 vaccine. The specimen was CD4+ T cells from PBMCs cultured with HCoV-229E spike peptides, collected after COVID-19 vaccination. V and J are TRBV28 and TRBJ1-5, with D perhaps TRBD1 (6 bases). DNA for the CDR3: TGTGCCAGCAGTTTCGCACGGGGGGCAAATCAGCCCCAGCATTTT. Protein product: CASSFARGANQPQHF.